The clone carrying this T cell receptor (beta chain) was picked up a small number of times. The sample comes from a study of T-cell memory formation after mild COVID-19. As for the study in general: There were largely donor-specific TCR clusters.

TCRdb analysed the 5' RACE reads with MiXCR anew, one entry per CDR3 protein. The sample lists over 300,000 distinct CDR3 sequences; 20% were seen once. The CDR3 has 12 residues. Trimming at V came to 5 bases and at J to 5 bases, leaving 6 bases not matched to a gene. Germline values: CDR1 DFQATT, CDR2 SNEGSKA (reference sequence). This clonotype originated in a young man who had mild COVID-19 (a few samples of this study predate the infection). Cell type and time point are not known. The V gene is TRBV20-1, the J gene TRBJ2-7; 7 bases fit TRBD2. Sample: PBMCs or a T cell subset sorted from them (not recorded which). The CDR3 reads CSAPGGRHEQYF. The CDR3 DNA reads TGCAGTGCTCCCGGCGGGAGACACGAGCAGTACTTC.